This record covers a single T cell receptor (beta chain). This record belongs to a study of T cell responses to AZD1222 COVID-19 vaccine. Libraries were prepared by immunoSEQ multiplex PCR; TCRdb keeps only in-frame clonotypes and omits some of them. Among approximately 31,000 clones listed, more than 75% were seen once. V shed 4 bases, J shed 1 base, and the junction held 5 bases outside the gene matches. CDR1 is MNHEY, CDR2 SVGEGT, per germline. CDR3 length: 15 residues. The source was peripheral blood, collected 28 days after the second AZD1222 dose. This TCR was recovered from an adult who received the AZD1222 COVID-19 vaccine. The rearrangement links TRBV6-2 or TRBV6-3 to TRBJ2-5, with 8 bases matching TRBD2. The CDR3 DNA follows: TGTGCCAGCAGTTCCCATACTAGCGGCCAAGAGACCCAGTACTTC. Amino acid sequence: CASSSHTSGQETQYF.